The 19 T cell receptor beta chains below come from one sample, sequenced in a study of cytomegalovirus exposure and HLA in healthy donors (dated by TCRdb to between 2016 and 2019). Library preparation used the immunoSEQ multiplex PCR assay. TCRdb retrieved this table from immuneACCESS and kept in-frame rearrangements only. Not all clones are present; in checked studies, unresolved V genes account for under half, and no reason is known for the remainder. The sample profile shows about 82,000 clones; roughly 96% of them were found once. The top ten hold 0.6% to 0.7% of the sample. Sample: PBMCs. Receptor source: a woman between 18 and 29 years old in good health and CMV-seronegative.

The chain has TRBV27 and TRBJ1-1; possible D gene TRBD1, 5 bases. V dropped 0 bases and J dropped 7 bases, with 9 bases sitting between them. Germline V gives CDR1 MNHEY, CDR2 SMNVEV (reference sequence). There are 13 residues in the CDR3. CDR3 protein: CASSLSRQGEAFF. The CDR3 DNA sequence: TGTGCCAGCAGTTTATCTCGTCAGGGTGAAGCTTTCTTT.

The chain has TRBV5-8 and TRBJ2-2; 7 positions agree with TRBD1. The CDR3 spans 16 residues. The germline V gene encodes CDR1 SGHTS and CDR2 YDEGEE. Trimming cost V 0 bases and J 1 base; bases outside gene matches: 3. CDR3 residues: CASSLGQGVNTGELFF. CDR3 bases: TGTGCCAGCAGCTTGGGACAGGGAGTGAACACCGGGGAGCTGTTTTTT.

This chain connects TRBV7-9 to TRBJ2-2, with a possible D match to TRBD1 (6 bases). V was shortened by 5 bases and J by 1 base, with 23 bases between the two germline ends. The germline V gene encodes CDR1 SEHNR and CDR2 FQNEAQ (reference sequence). The CDR3 spans 19 residues. CDR3 sequence reads: CASSTPRRGTNQNTGELFF. DNA for the CDR3: TGTGCCAGCAGCACTCCCCGAAGAGGGACAAACCAGAACACCGGGGAGCTGTTTTTT.

V is TRBV4-3 and J is TRBJ2-2; TRBD1 agrees at 11 bases. The CDR3 contains 17 residues. J gave up 7 bases and V 0 bases, and 7 bases lay outside the gene matches. CDR1 and CDR2 from the germline V gene are LGHNA and YSLEER. The CDR3: CASSQELRTGGVGELFF. The CDR3 region has the DNA TGCGCCAGCAGCCAAGAACTCCGGACAGGGGGCGTCGGGGAGCTGTTTTTT.

A single count supports this clone. The genes are TRBV7-2 and TRBJ1-5, with a weak D call TRBD1 (5 bases). Trimming pared 4 bases from V and 6 bases from J, leaving 13 bases between. The CDR3 is made up of 14 amino acids. Per the germline V gene, CDR1 is SGHTA and CDR2 is FQGNSA. CDR3 residues: CASSSPGGFQPQHF. CDR3 coding DNA: TGTGCCAGCAGCTCCCCGGGGGGGTTTCAGCCCCAGCATTTT.

V and J are TRBV5-4 and TRBJ2-3, with 7 positions matching TRBD2. The V gene end was trimmed by 5 bases and the J gene end by 2 bases; junction bases not matched to a gene: 5. Germline V gene data show CDR1 as SGHNT and CDR2 as YYREEE (reference sequence). The CDR3 runs 14 residues. The CDR3 loop reads CASSGEGTTDTQYF. CDR3 nucleotide sequence: TGTGCCAGCAGTGGGGAGGGGACCACAGATACGCAGTATTTT.

This chain uses TRBV6-1 with TRBJ1-1; D perhaps matches TRBD1 (5 bases). Germline assignment: CDR1 MNHNS and CDR2 SASEGT. The CDR3 loop spans 15 amino acids. V was pared by 4 bases and J by 0 bases, with 12 bases between. The CDR3 loop is CASSGGGGVNTEAFF. The DNA of the CDR3 is TGTGCCAGCAGTGGGGGGGGAGGGGTGAACACTGAAGCTTTCTTT.

The chain employs TRBV5-8 and TRBJ2-2, with 8 bases matching TRBD2. The germline gives CDR1 SGHTS, CDR2 YDEGEE. V gave up 2 bases and J gave up 3 bases; unmatched junction bases: 0. This CDR3 spans 14 amino acids. The CDR3 DNA reads TGTGCCAGCAGCTTCGGGGGGGACACCGGGGAGCTGTTTTTT. Translated: CASSFGGDTGELFF.

V usage is TRBV6-5 and J usage is TRBJ1-6, with 9 bases identical to TRBD1. The CDR3 covers 15 residues. J was trimmed by 11 bases and V by 2 bases; bases with no gene match: 7. Per the germline V gene, CDR1 is MNHEY and CDR2 is SVGAGI. The CDR3, as DNA: TGTGCCAGCAGTTACGAAGGACAGGGGTGGACACCCCTCCACTTT. Translation gives CASSYEGQGWTPLHF.

The chain combines TRBV30 with TRBJ1-1, with TRBD1 identical over 7 bases. The CDR3 is 15 residues long. V was pared by 1 base and J by 3 bases, with 8 bases of the junction left unmatched. CDR1 and CDR2 from the germline V gene are GTSNPN and SVGIG (reference sequence). The CDR3 reads CAWSGGTGVDTEAFF. The CDR3 bases are TGTGCCTGGAGTGGGGGTACAGGGGTGGACACTGAAGCTTTCTTT.

This chain joins TRBV7-9 and TRBJ2-5; 9 bases are a match to TRBD1. The junction had 7 bases not matched to a gene; V was cut back by 1 base and J by 4 bases. From germline, CDR1 is SEHNR and CDR2 FQNEAQ (reference sequence). The CDR3 is made up of 16 amino acids. The CDR3: CASSLVVTGGGETQYF. DNA of the CDR3: TGTGCCAGCAGCTTAGTAGTGACAGGGGGAGGAGAGACCCAGTACTTC. Full variable domain (missing parts from reference TRBV7-9 and TRBJ2-5): DTGVSQNPRHKITKRGQNVTFRCDPISEHNRLYWYRQTLGQGPEFLTYFQNEAQLEKSRLLSDRFSAERPKGSFSTLEIQRTEQGDSAMYLCASSLVVTGGGETQYFGPGTRLLVL.

The V gene is TRBV25-1, the J gene TRBJ2-5, with TRBD2 matching 7 bases. This CDR3 is built from 12 residues. The trim removed 9 bases at V and 2 bases at J, leaving 3 bases unmatched. From germline, CDR1 is MGHDK and CDR2 SYGVNS. The CDR3 reads CASGGGQETQYF. The CDR3 DNA follows: TGTGCCAGTGGGGGAGGGCAAGAGACCCAGTACTTC. The complete variable domain, with remaining parts taken from reference TRBV25-1 and TRBJ2-5, reads EADIYQTPRYLVIGTGKKITLECSQTMGHDKMYWYQQDPGMELHLIHYSYGVNSTEKGDLSSESTVSRIRTEHFPLTLESARPSHTSQYLCASGGGQETQYFGPGTRLLVL.

The chain recombines TRBV27 with TRBJ2-5, with D possibly TRBD2 on 6 matching bases. The CDR3 has 15 amino acids. The germline V and J ends were trimmed by 6 bases and 5 bases, with 19 bases remaining between them. Per germline, CDR1 MNHEY and CDR2 SMNVEV (reference sequence). The CDR3 here is CASSSPQGGKETQYF. In DNA, the CDR3 is TGTGCCAGCAGCAGCCCCCAGGGCGGGAAGGAGACCCAGTACTTC.

This chain connects TRBV7-9 to TRBJ1-2; D possibly corresponds to TRBD1 (6 bases). The CDR3 is 15 amino acids. Deletions cut 6 bases from V and 6 bases from J, with 20 bases between. Germline V gene sequence: CDR1 SEHNR, CDR2 FQNEAQ (reference sequence). CDR3 nucleotides: TGTGCCAGCAGAAAAACAGGGAAGGAGTGGGATGGCTACACCTTC. The encoded protein is CASRKTGKEWDGYTF.

This chain joins TRBV5-6 and TRBJ1-2, with D possibly TRBD1 on 5 matching bases. Germline V gene sequence: CDR1 SGHDT, CDR2 YYEEEE. Trimming removed 1 base from V and 0 bases from J, with 10 bases in between. CDR3 length equals 15 residues. The CDR3 spells CASSLLGGANYGYTF. The CDR3 region has the DNA TGTGCCAGCAGCTTGCTCGGGGGAGCTAACTATGGCTACACCTTC.

The V gene is TRBV12-2, the J gene TRBJ2-7; the table gives TRBD1 as D, unverified against the DNA. TRBV12-2 is given as a pseudogene. CDR3 length: 17 residues. CDR3 protein: CASRLGPDDRGAYEQYF. The DNA for the CDR3 is TGTGCAAGTCGCTTAGGGCCAGACGACAGGGGGGCGTACGAGCAGTACTTC.

The chain carries TRBV5-1 and TRBJ2-2, with 7 bases that match TRBD2. The ends lost 2 bases at V and 4 bases at J; junction bases unmatched: 2. Germline values: CDR1 SGHRS, CDR2 YFSETQ. CDR3 length equals 14 residues. The CDR3 loop is CASSFGEGTGELFF. CDR3 nucleotides: TGCGCCAGCAGCTTTGGGGAGGGCACCGGGGAGCTGTTTTTT.

This chain links TRBV27 with TRBJ2-7, with 11 bases matching TRBD1. The germline CDR1 and CDR2 sequences are MNHEY and SMNVEV (reference sequence). Germline trimming cut 4 bases from V and 3 bases from J; bases unmatched to any gene: 2. There are 14 residues in the CDR3. The CDR3: CASSSGTGGYEQYF. CDR3 coding DNA: TGTGCCAGCAGTTCCGGGACAGGGGGCTACGAGCAGTACTTC.

The rearrangement links TRBV28 to TRBJ2-7; D not certain. CDR3 length: 12 residues. In germline, CDR1 is MDHEN, CDR2 SYDVKM. The V end lost 5 bases, the J end lost 0 bases, and 5 bases lay between the germline ends. The CDR3 spells CASSTSSYEQYF. CDR3 nucleotides: TGTGCCAGCAGTACGAGCTCCTACGAGCAGTACTTC.